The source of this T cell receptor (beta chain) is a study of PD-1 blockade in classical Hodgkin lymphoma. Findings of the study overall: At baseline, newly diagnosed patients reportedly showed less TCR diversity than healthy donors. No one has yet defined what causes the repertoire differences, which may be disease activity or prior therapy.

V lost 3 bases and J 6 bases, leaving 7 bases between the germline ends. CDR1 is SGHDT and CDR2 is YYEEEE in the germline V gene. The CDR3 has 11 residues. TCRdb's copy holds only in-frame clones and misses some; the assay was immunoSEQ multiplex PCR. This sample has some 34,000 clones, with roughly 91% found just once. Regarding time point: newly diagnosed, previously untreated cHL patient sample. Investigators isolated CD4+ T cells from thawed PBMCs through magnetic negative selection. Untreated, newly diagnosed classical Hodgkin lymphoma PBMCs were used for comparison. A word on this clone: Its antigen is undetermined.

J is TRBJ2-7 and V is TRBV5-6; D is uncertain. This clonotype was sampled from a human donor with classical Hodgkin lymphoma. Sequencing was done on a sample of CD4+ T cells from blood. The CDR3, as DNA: TGTGCCAGCAGCTGGAGTTTCGAGCAGTACTTC. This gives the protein CASSWSFEQYF.